This T cell receptor beta chain was profiled in a study of Graves' ophthalmopathy and Graves' hyperthyroidism. Study background: Peripheral blood samples were taken at initial diagnosis, before any treatment. Whole-study findings and limits: Among expanded thyroid clonotypes above 0.001 frequency, most also occurred in blood. Prediction of ophthalmopathy progression reached about 71% sensitivity and around 76% specificity.

Concerning this clonotype: Its antigen is unidentified.

Transcripts of RNA were the source for amplifying TCR beta CDR3 regions. An opening RT-PCR round employed HTBI primers and preceded a second-round multiplex PCR. TCRdb used MiXCR to reprocess the multiplex PCR reads, holding one entry per CDR3 protein. This sample has more than 550,000 distinct CDR3 sequences, with roughly two fifths found just once. Germline V gene lookup returns CDR1 ENHRY and CDR2 SYGVKD. J lost 7 bases, V lost 5 bases, and 8 bases had no gene match. This CDR3 has 15 residues. The chain uses TRBV10-3 and TRBJ2-2; 9 bases match TRBD2. Material for sequencing was peripheral blood. This TCR was sampled from an adult man with Graves' ophthalmopathy. CDR3 sequence reads: CAISFSSGENGELFF. CDR3 DNA: TGTGCCATCAGTTTTTCTAGCGGGGAAAACGGGGAGCTGTTTTTT.